Below, 9 T cell receptor beta chains from the same sample are listed, as sequenced in a study of shared clonotypes between healthy human individuals. Generated by immunoSEQ multiplex PCR, the TCRdb table keeps only in-frame clones and is missing some. Of millions of clones in the sample, 93% were seen once. The naive CD8 subset, CD45RO-negative cells positively selected for CCR7, excluded terminally differentiated effector memory CD45RA+ cells. Sequencing was performed on naive CD8+ T cells from PBMCs. The receptors come from a man between 18 and 29 years old in good health. Some clones in this sample may be carry-over from other donors' samples.

V usage is TRBV19 and J usage is TRBJ1-1, with D possibly matching TRBD1 (6 bases). The CDR3 is 19 amino acids. Trimming shortened V by 8 bases and J by 2 bases, and 30 bases separated the two germline ends. Germline V gene data show CDR1 as LNHDA and CDR2 as SQIVND (reference sequence). The CDR3 loop is CASGNHGGTMSPFNTEAFF. For the CDR3, the DNA is TGTGCCAGTGGCAATCATGGGGGGACAATGTCCCCGTTCAACACTGAAGCTTTCTTT.

The chain employs TRBV7-9 and TRBJ1-2; TRBD1 might be the D (6 bases). The germline V gene encodes CDR1 SEHNR and CDR2 FQNEAQ (reference sequence). Deletions cut 2 bases from V and 8 bases from J, with 18 bases between. There are 15 residues in the CDR3. CDR3 in amino acids: CASSLPPTGTQGYTF. As DNA, the CDR3 is TGTGCCAGCAGCTTACCGCCTACAGGGACCCAAGGCTACACCTTC.

The count of this clone is one. The CDR3 bases are TGTGCCAGTAGTACGGGACAGGGACAAGAGACCCAGTACTTC. It codes for CASSTGQGQETQYF. The chain has TRBV19 and TRBJ2-5; 9 nucleotides match TRBD1. Unmatched junction bases numbered 2, after V lost 4 bases and J lost 2 bases. Germline V gene lookup returns CDR1 LNHDA and CDR2 SQIVND (reference sequence). CDR3 length equals 14 residues.

The chain links TRBV5-6 to TRBJ1-2; D is unresolved. In germline, CDR1 is SGHDT, CDR2 YYEEEE. The V gene lost 3 bases and the J gene lost 3 bases, with 3 bases spanning the gap. The CDR3 length is 11 residues. DNA for the CDR3: TGTGCCAGCAGCTCGTACTATGGCTACACCTTC. It encodes CASSSYYGYTF.

The V and J genes are TRBV6-1 and TRBJ1-1; tentative D call: TRBD1 (5 bases). Germline V lookup: CDR1 MNHNS, CDR2 SASEGT. Trimming left V 10 bases short and J 0 bases short, with 18 bases between. The CDR3 has 15 residues. The CDR3 spells CATTNRFGMNTEAFF. CDR3 nucleotides: TGTGCCACCACGAACAGGTTTGGTATGAACACTGAAGCTTTCTTT.

The CDR3 protein is CALVGGLGYTF. CDR3 DNA sequence: TGTGCCTTGGTGGGGGGACTGGGCTACACCTTC. The V gene is TRBV30, the J gene TRBJ1-2; a weak D match, TRBD1 (5 bases). The CDR3 sequence is 11 residues long. Between the trimmed V and J ends, which lost 7 bases and 8 bases, there was a span of 14 bases. From germline, CDR1 is GTSNPN and CDR2 SVGIG (reference sequence).

In the case of this clone: The junction departs from germline at one end; a sequencing error may be responsible. This chain joins TRBV6-1 and TRBJ2-1, with D perhaps matching TRBD2 (6 bases). The length of the CDR3 is 15 residues. Germline assignment: CDR1 MNHNS and CDR2 SASEGT. CDR3 sequence (DNA): TGTGCCAGCAGCGAAGTTAGCGGAACCTACAATGAGCAGTTCTTC. Translated: CASSEVSGTYNEQFF.

This CDR3 is CASSQDGIAGEGETQYF. In DNA, the CDR3 is TGCGCCAGCAGCCAAGATGGAATAGCGGGAGAGGGAGAGACCCAGTACTTC. The chain employs TRBV4-3 and TRBJ2-5; 9 positions match TRBD2. Trimming at V came to 0 bases and at J to 4 bases, leaving 9 bases not matched to a gene. In germline, CDR1 is LGHNA, CDR2 YSLEER. This CDR3 contains 17 residues.

A remark on this clone: This same CDR3 is encoded by further DNA sequences in the sample. In DNA, the CDR3 is TGTGCCAGCAGCCTAGCGGGGGGGTCCTACGAGCAGTACTTC. Its protein is CASSLAGGSYEQYF. The genes are TRBV7-3 and TRBJ2-7; 12 bases are a match to TRBD2. Germline CDR1 reads SGHTA; CDR2 reads FQGTGA. The CDR3 has 14 amino acids. The V gene end was trimmed by 5 bases and the J gene end by 1 base; junction bases not matched to a gene: 0.